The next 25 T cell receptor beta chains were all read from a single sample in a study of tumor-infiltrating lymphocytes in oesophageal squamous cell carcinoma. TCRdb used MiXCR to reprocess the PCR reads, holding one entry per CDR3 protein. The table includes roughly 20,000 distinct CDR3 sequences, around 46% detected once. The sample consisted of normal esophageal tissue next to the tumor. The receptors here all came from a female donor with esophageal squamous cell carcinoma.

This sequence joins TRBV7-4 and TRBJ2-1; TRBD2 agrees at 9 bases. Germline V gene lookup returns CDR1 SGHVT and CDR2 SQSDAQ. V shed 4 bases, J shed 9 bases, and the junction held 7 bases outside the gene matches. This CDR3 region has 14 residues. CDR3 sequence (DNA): TGTGCCAGCAGCTCATTAGCGGGAGTTCGTGAGCAGTTCTTC. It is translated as CASSSLAGVREQFF.

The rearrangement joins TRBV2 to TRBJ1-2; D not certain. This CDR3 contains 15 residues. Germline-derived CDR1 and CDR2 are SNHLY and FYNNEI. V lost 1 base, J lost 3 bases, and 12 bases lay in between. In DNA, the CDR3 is TGTGCCAGCAGTGAAGAGTATCGCCCGGACTATGGCTACACCTTC. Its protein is CASSEEYRPDYGYTF.

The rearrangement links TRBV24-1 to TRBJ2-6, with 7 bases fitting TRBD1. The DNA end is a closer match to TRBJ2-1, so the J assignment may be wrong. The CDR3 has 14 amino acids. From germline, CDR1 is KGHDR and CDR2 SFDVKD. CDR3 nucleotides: TGTGCCACCAGTGATCCTGGGACAGAGGGGACCCAGTTCTTC. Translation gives CATSDPGTEGTQFF.

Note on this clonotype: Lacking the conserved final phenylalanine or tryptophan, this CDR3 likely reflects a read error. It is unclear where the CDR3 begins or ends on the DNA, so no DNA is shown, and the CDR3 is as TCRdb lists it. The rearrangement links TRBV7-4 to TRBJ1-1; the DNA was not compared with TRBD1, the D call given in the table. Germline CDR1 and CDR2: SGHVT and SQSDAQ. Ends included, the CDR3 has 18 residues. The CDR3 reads CASSLTGAAPTMSSSSGQ.

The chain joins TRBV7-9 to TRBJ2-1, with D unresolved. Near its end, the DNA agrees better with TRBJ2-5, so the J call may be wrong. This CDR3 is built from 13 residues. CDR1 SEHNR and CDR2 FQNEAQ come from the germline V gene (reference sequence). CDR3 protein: CASSPRAQETQYF. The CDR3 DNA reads TGTGCCAGCAGCCCCCGAGCCCAAGAGACCCAGTACTTC.

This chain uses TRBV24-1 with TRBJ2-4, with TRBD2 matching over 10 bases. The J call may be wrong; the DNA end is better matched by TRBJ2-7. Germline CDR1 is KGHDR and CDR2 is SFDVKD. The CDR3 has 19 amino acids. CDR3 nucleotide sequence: TGTGCCACCAGTGATCAATACCTCAGGACTAGCGGTAGCTCCTACGAGCAGTACTTC. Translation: CATSDQYLRTSGSSYEQYF.

The DNA of the CDR3 is TGTGCCAGCAGCCAAGGGGATACGCAGTATTTT. This encodes CASSQGDTQYF. The J gene is TRBJ2-3, the V gene TRBV7-6; D remains ambiguous. Germline-derived CDR1 and CDR2 are SGHVS and FNYEAQ. The V end lost 5 bases, the J end lost 6 bases, and 6 bases lay between the germline ends. This CDR3 spans 11 amino acids.

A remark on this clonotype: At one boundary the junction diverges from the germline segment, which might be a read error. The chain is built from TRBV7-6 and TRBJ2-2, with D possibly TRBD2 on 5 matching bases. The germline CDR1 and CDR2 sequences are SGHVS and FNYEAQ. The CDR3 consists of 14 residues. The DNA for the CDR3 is TGTGCCAGCAGCTTTTCCAAGCTCACCGGGGAACTGTTTTTT. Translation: CASSFSKLTGELFF.

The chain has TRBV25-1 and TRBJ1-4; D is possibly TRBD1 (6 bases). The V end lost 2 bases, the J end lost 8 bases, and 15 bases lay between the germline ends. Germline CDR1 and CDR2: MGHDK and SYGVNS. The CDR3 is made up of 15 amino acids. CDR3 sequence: CASSEGTSGAEKLFF. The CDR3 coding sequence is TGTGCCAGCAGTGAAGGGACCTCGGGGGCCGAAAAACTGTTTTTT.

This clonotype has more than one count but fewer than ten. The CDR3 DNA reads TGTGCCAGCAGCTTAGATAGCAGCAACAATGAGCAGTTCTTC. Translating gives CASSLDSSNNEQFF. This chain links TRBV7-2 with TRBJ2-1; D not certain. From germline, CDR1 is SGHTA and CDR2 FQGNSA. V was clipped by 1 base and J by 5 bases, with 9 bases between them. This CDR3 is built from 14 residues.

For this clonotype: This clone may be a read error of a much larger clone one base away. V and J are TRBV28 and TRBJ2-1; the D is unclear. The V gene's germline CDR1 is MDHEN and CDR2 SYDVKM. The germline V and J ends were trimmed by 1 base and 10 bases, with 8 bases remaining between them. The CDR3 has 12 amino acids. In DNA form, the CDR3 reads TGTGCCAGCAGTTTATACCTATACGAGCAGTTCTTC. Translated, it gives CASSLYLYEQFF.

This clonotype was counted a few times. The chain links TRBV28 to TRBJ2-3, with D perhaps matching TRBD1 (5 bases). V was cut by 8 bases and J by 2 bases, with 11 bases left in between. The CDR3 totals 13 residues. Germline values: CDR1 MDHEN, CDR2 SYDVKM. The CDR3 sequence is CASQGRNTDTQYF. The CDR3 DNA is TGTGCCAGCCAGGGTCGTAACACAGATACGCAGTATTTT. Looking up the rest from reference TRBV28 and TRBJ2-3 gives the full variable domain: DVKVTQSSRYLVKRTGEKVFLECVQDMDHENMFWYRQDPGLGLRLIYFSYDVKMKEKGDIPEGYSVSREKKERFSLILESASTNQTSMYLCASQGRNTDTQYFGPGTRLTVL.

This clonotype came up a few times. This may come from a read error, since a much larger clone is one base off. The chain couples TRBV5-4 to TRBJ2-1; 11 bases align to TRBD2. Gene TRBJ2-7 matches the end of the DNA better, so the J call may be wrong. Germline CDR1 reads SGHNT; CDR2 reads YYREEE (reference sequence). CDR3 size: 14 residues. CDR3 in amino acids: CASSTSGSLHEQYF. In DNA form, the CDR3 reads TGTGCCAGCAGCACTAGCGGGAGTTTGCATGAGCAGTACTTC.

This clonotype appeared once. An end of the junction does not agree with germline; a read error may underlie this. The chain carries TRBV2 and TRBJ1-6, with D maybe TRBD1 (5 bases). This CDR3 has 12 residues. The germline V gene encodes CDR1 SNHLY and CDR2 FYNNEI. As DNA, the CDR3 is TGTGCCAGCAGCGGGACCAACAATGAGCAGTGCTTT. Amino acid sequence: CASSGTNNEQCF.

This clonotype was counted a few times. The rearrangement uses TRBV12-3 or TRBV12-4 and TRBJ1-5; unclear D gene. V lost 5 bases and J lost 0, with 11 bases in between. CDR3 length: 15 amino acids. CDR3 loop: CASSQGRHSNQPQHF. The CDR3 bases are TGTGCCAGCAGTCAAGGACGGCATAGCAATCAGCCCCAGCATTTT.

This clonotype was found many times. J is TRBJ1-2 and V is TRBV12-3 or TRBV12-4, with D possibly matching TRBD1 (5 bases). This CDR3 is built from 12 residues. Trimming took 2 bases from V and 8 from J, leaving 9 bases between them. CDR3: CASSLLQGGYTF. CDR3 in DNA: TGTGCCAGCAGTTTATTGCAGGGCGGCTACACCTTC.

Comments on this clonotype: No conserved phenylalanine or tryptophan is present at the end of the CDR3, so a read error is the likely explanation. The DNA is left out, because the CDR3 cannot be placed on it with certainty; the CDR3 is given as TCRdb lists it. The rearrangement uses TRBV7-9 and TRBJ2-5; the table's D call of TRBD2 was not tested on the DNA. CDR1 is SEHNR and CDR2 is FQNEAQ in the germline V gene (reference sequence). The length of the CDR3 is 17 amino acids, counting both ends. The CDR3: CASSLTSGRFDEQYFGN.

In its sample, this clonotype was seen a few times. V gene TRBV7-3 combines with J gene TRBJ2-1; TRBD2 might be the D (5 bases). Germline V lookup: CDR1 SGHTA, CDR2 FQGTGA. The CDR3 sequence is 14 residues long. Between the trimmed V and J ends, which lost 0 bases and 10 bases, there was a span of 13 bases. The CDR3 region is CASSLTYGVREQFF. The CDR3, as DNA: TGTGCCAGCAGCTTAACGTACGGGGTAAGGGAGCAGTTCTTC.

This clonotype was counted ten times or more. DNA for the CDR3: TGTGCCAGTAGTATTACCGGGACAGGCCCCGGAGGGCAGTACTTC. It encodes CASSITGTGPGGQYF. This chain connects TRBV19 to TRBJ2-7, with 8 bases that match TRBD1. V trimming: 3 bases; J trimming: 9 bases; junction bases outside the gene matches: 13. The CDR3 is made up of 15 amino acids. Germline-derived CDR1 and CDR2 are LNHDA and SQIVND (reference sequence).

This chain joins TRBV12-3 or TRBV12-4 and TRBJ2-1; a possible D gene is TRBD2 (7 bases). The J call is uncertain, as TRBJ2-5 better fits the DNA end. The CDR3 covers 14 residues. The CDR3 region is CASRMGGAKETQYF. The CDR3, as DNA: TGTGCCAGCAGGATGGGGGGGGCGAAAGAGACCCAGTACTTC.

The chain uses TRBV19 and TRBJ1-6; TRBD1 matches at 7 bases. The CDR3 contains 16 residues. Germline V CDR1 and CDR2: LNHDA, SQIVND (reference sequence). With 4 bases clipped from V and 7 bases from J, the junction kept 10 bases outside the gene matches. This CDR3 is CASSTFRGTANSPLHF. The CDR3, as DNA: TGTGCCAGTAGTACCTTCCGCGGGACAGCCAATTCACCCCTCCACTTT.

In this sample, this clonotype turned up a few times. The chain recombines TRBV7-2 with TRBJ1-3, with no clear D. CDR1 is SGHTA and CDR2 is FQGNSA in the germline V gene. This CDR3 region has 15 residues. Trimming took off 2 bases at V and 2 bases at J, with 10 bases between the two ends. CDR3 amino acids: CASSLYREAGNTIYF. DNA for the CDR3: TGTGCCAGCAGCTTATATCGGGAGGCTGGAAACACCATATATTTT.

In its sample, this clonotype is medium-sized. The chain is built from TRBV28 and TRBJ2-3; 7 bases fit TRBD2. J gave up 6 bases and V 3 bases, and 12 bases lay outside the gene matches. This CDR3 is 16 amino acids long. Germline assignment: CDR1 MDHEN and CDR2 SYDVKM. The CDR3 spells CASSFLREGLGDTQYF. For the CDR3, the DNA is TGTGCCAGCAGTTTCTTGAGGGAGGGCCTCGGGGATACGCAGTATTTT.

The CDR3 here is CASSFFSGTYNEQFF. The CDR3 bases are TGTGCCAGCAGCTTCTTTAGCGGGACCTACAATGAGCAGTTCTTC. The chain carries TRBV7-2 and TRBJ2-4, with 8 bases aligning to TRBD2. The J call may be mistaken, given a closer DNA end match to TRBJ2-1. From germline, CDR1 is SGHTA and CDR2 FQGNSA. This CDR3 contains 15 residues.

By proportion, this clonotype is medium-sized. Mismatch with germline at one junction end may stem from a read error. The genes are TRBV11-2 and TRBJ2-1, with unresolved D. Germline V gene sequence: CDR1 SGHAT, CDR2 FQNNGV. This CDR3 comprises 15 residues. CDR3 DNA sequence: TGTGCCAGCAGCTTAAGGGCTACGGATAATTCACCCCTCCACTTC. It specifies CASSLRATDNSPLHF.